Below, one T cell receptor (beta chain) is given with its context. No antigen is known for it. Treatment meaning: some 20 received Ad26.COV2.S at low or high dose, single or two shots; roughly five received placebo; per-sample allocation not given. Sampling occurred on day 63 after the first vaccine or placebo injection. As its vector, the vaccine had Ad26, which expressed Wuhan-strain SARS-CoV-2 spike. The data derive from a study of Ad26.COV2.S vaccination and SARS-CoV-2 variants. Study conclusions and caveats: Similar non-spike TCR breadth was seen in vaccine and placebo recipients. Reportedly, after vaccination the spike-specific CD8+ and CD4+ T cell responses displayed substantial breadth.

Measured with immunoSEQ multiplex PCR; TCRdb has only the in-frame clones, and not every one. The sample lists around 450,000 clones, about 90% occurring once. With 4 bases clipped from V and 0 bases from J, the junction kept 12 bases outside the gene matches. Germline loops: CDR1 MNHEY, CDR2 SMNVEV (reference sequence). This CDR3 contains 19 residues. Sequencing was performed on peripheral blood, taken in a trial of Ad26.COV2.S vaccine versus placebo. This clonotype was obtained from a person between 18 and 65 years old who received the Ad26.COV2.S COVID-19 vaccine or a placebo. The V and J genes are TRBV27 and TRBJ2-1, with TRBD2 identical over 10 bases. The CDR3 DNA reads TGTGCCAGCAGTTCCAGCCTGACTAGCGGGTTAAGCTCCTACAATGAGCAGTTCTTC. Its translation: CASSSSLTSGLSSYNEQFF.